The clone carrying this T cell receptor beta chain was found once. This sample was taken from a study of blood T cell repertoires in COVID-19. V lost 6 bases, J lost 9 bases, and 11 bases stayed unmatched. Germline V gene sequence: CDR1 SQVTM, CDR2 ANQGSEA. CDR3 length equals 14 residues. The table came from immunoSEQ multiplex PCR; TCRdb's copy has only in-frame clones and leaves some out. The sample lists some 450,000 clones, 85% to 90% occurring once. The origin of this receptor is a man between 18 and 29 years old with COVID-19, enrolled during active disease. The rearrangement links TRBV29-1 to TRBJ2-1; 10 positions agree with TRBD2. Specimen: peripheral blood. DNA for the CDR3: TGCAGCGTCTCCTCTAGCGGGAGAAGGGTTGAGCAGTTCTTC. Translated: CSVSSSGRRVEQFF.